This T cell receptor beta chain comes out of a study of beta chain features in type 1 diabetes. CDR3 size: 11 residues. CDR1 and CDR2 (germline): MNHEY, SVGAGI. V was pared by 11 bases and J by 7 bases, with 12 bases between. Study findings and constraints: Researchers report that Type 1 diabetes patients had moderately but significantly shorter TCRB CDR3s across all four CD4+ subsets.

Reverse transcription of all isolated RNA meant that expressed TCRB transcripts were sequenced. Sequencing used immunoSEQ multiplex PCR; TCRdb keeps in-frame clones, though not all of them. The repertoire holds some 640,000 clones, with about 14% as singletons. This clone has just a few counts. Antigen: not known. The rearrangement links TRBV6-5 to TRBJ1-3, with TRBD1 as a possible D gene (5 bases). The sequence was collected from a man between 18 and 29 years old with type 1 diabetes. Sequencing input: naive CD4+ T cells from blood. The CDR3 bases are TGTGCCGCTCAGGGTTCGAACACCATATATTTT. Protein product: CAAQGSNTIYF.